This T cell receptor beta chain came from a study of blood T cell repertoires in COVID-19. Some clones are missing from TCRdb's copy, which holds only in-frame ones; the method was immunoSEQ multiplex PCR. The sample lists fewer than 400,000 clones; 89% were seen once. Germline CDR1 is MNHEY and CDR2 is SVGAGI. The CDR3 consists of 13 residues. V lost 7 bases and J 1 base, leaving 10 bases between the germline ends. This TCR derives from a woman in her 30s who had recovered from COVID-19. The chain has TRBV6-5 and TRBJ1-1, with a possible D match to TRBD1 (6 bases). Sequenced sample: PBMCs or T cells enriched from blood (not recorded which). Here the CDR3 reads CASTRGWNTEAFF. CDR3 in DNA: TGTGCCAGCACCAGGGGTTGGAACACTGAAGCTTTCTTT.